These T cell receptor beta chains were read from a single sample in a study of cytomegalovirus exposure and HLA in healthy donors. The method was immunoSEQ multiplex PCR; TCRdb's version includes in-frame clones alone and lacks a portion of them. The data show 150,000 or so clones, with 75% to 80% seen just once and around 0.97% held by the top ten. Source material: PBMCs. The source of these receptors is a woman in her 50s in good health and CMV-seropositive. Both conserved end residues are part of each CDR3. Fields, in order: D gene, V gene, J gene, clone size, CDR3 DNA, CDR3 protein. The D gene is left open where the match is weak. Clone size is stated in some rows and not others, as once, few, many or a class when expanded.

>NA|TRBV7-2|TRBJ1-4|once
TGTGCCAGCAGCTTAGACAGGGCCAAACTGTTTTTT
CASSLDRAKLFF
>TRBD2|TRBV19|TRBJ2-7|NA
TGTGCCAGTAGTATAACTAGCGGGAGTTTCTACGAGCAGTACTTC
CASSITSGSFYEQYF
>TRBD1|TRBV7-9|TRBJ1-4|few
TGTGCCAGCAGCATCGCCCTCGGGACAGGGGTGGCAAAACTGTTTTTT
CASSIALGTGVAKLFF
>TRBD2|TRBV5-1|TRBJ2-1|NA
TGCGCCAGCAGCACCAGTCTAGCGGTTAGCTCCTACAATGAGCAGTTCTTC
CASSTSLAVSSYNEQFF
>NA|TRBV4-2|TRBJ1-5|NA
TGTGCCAGCAGCCAAGCAGGCACAGGGAATCAGCCCCAGCATTTT
CASSQAGTGNQPQHF
>TRBD1|TRBV6-5|TRBJ1-4|NA
TGTGCCAGCAGGGGACAGGGGGCGGGTGAAAAACTGTTTTTT
CASRGQGAGEKLFF
>NA|TRBV5-1|TRBJ2-2|NA
TGCGCCAGCAGCTTGGCCCGGGCGGGCCTCGGCACCGGGGAGCTGTTTTTT
CASSLARAGLGTGELFF
>NA|TRBV9|TRBJ1-1|NA
TGTGCCAGCAGCGTAGACGGGGTGAACACTGAAGCTTTCTTT
CASSVDGVNTEAFF
>TRBD2|TRBV5-1|TRBJ2-5|NA
TGCGCCAGCAGCCCGAACCCCATAGCGGGAGGCCAAGAGACCCAGTACTTC
CASSPNPIAGGQETQYF
>TRBD1|TRBV2|TRBJ1-6|NA
TGTGCCAGCAGCGGCGGGACAGTTAATTCACCCCTCCACTTT
CASSGGTVNSPLHF
>NA|TRBV5-6|TRBJ2-5|NA
TGTGCCAGCAGCTTGGATCTGCGCCAAGAGACCCAGTACTTC
CASSLDLRQETQYF
>TRBD1|TRBV30|TRBJ1-6|NA
TGTGCCTGGAGTGTCTCGGGACAGGTGATTAATTCACCCCTCCACTTT
CAWSVSGQVINSPLHF
>TRBD1|TRBV19|TRBJ1-4|NA
TGTGCCAGTAGTATTATCGGGACAGGGTTTGTTAACCCTAATGAAAAACTGTTTTTT
CASSIIGTGFVNPNEKLFF
>NA|TRBV7-8|TRBJ2-4|NA
TGTGCCAGCAGCTCGTACACCCGAGCCAAAAACATTCAGTACTTC
CASSSYTRAKNIQYF
>NA|TRBV6-4|TRBJ1-5|NA
TGTGCCAGCAGTGACGGCAGGGCGCGCAATCAGCCCCAGCATTTT
CASSDGRARNQPQHF
>NA|TRBV29-1|TRBJ1-2|NA
TGCAGCGTTGAGGGCCTGGGGGGGGATGGCTACACCTTC
CSVEGLGGDGYTF
>TRBD1|TRBV6-1|TRBJ1-4|NA
TGTGCCAGCAGTGAAGCCTGGACAGGCGAAGGAGAAAAACTGTTTTTT
CASSEAWTGEGEKLFF
>NA|TRBV5-1|TRBJ2-1|NA
TGCGCCAGCAGCTTGGGACAGGCCGTCCAGAGTGAGCAGTTCTTC
CASSLGQAVQSEQFF
>NA|TRBV5-1|TRBJ2-2|NA
TGCGCCAGCAGCTCCGAGTTGAACACCGGGGAGCTGTTTTTT
CASSSELNTGELFF
>TRBD2|TRBV5-4|TRBJ2-3|NA
TGTGCCAGCAGCCTCGGACTAGTTGCAGATACGCAGTATTTT
CASSLGLVADTQYF
>TRBD1|TRBV7-2|TRBJ1-1|NA
TGTGCCAGCAGCTCCAAGGGACAGGGGGTGACTGAAGCTTTCTTT
CASSSKGQGVTEAFF
>TRBD1|TRBV10-2|TRBJ1-2|NA
TGCGCCAGCAGTGAACAGGGGCGGAGGGATGGCTACACCTTC
CASSEQGRRDGYTF
>TRBD2|TRBV7-2|TRBJ2-3|NA
TGTGCCAGCAGCCATACTAGCGGGACAGCTGGTACGCAGTATTTT
CASSHTSGTAGTQYF
>TRBD2|TRBV7-8|TRBJ2-7|NA
TGTGCCAGCAGCCTCCCGGGGGGACTAGCGGGAGTCCCCTCCTACGAGCAGTACTTC
CASSLPGGLAGVPSYEQYF